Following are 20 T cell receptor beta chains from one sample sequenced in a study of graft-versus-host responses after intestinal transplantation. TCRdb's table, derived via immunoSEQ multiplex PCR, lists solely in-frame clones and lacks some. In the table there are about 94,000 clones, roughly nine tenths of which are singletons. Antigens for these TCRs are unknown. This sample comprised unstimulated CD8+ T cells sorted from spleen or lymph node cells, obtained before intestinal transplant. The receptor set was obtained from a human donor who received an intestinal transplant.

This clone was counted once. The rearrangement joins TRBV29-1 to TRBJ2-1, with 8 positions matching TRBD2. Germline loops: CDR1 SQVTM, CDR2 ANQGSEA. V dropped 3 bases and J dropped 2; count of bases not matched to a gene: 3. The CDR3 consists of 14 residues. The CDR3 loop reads CSVDSGGPYNEQFF. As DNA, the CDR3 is TGCAGCGTTGACAGCGGGGGACCCTACAATGAGCAGTTCTTC.

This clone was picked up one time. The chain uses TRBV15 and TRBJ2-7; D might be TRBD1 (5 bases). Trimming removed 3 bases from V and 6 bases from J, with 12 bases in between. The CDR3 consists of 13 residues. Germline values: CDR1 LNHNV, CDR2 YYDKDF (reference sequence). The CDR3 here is CATSSRDSGEQYF. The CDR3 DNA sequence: TGTGCCACCAGCAGCAGGGATTCGGGCGAGCAGTACTTC.

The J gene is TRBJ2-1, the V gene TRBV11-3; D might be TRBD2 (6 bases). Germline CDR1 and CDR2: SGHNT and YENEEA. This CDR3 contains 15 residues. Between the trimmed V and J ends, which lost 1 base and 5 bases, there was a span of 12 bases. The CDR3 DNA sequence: TGTGCCAGCAGCTTAGGGACTACAAATCACAATGAGCAGTTCTTC. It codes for CASSLGTTNHNEQFF.

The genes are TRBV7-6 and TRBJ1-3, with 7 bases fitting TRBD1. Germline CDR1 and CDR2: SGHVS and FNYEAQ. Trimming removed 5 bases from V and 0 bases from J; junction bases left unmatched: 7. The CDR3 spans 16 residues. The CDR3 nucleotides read TGTGCCAGCAGCACCACGGACAGGCCCTCTGGAAACACCATATATTTT. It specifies CASSTTDRPSGNTIYF.

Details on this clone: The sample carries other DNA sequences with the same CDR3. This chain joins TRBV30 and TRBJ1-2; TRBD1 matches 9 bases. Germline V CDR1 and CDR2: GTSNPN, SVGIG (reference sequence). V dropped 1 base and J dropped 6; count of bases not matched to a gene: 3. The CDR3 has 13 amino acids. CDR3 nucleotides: TGTGCCTGGAGTGCAGGACAGGGGAATGGCTACACCTTC. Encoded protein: CAWSAGQGNGYTF.

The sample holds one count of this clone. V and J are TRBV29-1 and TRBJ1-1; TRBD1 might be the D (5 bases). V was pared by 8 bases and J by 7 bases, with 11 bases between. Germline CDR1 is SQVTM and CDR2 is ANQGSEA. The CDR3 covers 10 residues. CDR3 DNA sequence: TGCAGCCCGTGGAGGGGTGAAGCTTTCTTT. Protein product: CSPWRGEAFF.

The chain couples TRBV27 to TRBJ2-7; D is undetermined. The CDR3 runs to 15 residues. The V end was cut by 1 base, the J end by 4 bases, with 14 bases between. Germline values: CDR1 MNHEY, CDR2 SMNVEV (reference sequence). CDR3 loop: CASSLWSAPPYEQYF. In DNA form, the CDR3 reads TGTGCCAGCAGTTTATGGAGCGCTCCACCATACGAGCAGTACTTC.

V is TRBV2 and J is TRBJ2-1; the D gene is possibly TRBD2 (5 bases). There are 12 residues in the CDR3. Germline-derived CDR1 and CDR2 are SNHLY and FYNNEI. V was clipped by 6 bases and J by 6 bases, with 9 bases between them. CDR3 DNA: TGTGCCAGCAGGGGAGAGGGCAATGAGCAGTTCTTC. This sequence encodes CASRGEGNEQFF.

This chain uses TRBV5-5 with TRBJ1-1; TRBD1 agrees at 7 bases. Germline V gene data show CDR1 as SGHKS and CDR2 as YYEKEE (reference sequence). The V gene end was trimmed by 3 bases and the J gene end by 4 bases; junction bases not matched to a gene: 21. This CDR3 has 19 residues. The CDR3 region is CASSSWANRGLLQGTEAFF. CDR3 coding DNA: TGTGCCAGCAGCTCCTGGGCGAACAGGGGACTTCTGCAGGGCACTGAAGCTTTCTTT.

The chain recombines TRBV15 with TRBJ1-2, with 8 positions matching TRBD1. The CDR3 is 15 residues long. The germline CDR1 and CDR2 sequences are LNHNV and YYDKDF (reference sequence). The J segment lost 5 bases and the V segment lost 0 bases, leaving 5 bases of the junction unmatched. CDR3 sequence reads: CATSRDRDRTYGYTF. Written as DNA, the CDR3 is TGTGCCACCAGCAGAGATCGGGACAGGACTTATGGCTACACCTTC.

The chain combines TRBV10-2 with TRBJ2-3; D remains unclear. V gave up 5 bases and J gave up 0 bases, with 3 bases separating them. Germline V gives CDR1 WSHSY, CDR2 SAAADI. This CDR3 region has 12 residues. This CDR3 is CASSQSTDTQYF. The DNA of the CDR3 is TGCGCCAGCAGTCAAAGCACAGATACGCAGTATTTT.

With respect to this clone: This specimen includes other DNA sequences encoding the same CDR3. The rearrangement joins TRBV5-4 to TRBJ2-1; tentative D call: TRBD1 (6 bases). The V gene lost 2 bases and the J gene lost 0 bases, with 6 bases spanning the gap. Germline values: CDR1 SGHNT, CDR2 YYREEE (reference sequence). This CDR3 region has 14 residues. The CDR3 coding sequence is TGTGCCAGCAGCTTCAGGGGCTCCTACAATGAGCAGTTCTTC. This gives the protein CASSFRGSYNEQFF.

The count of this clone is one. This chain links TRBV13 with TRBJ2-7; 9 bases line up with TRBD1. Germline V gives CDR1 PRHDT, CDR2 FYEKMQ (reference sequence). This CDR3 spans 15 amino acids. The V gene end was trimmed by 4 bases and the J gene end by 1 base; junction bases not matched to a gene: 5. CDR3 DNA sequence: TGTGCCAGCAGCTCCCAGGACAGGGGTTCCTACGAGCAGTACTTC. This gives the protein CASSSQDRGSYEQYF.

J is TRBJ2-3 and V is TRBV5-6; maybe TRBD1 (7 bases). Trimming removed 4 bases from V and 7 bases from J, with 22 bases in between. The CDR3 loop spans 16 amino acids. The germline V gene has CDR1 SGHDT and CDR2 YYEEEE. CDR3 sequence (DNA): TGTGCCAGCAGCCCTACAGACAGGGAGGTTATGAATACGCAGTATTTT. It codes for CASSPTDREVMNTQYF.

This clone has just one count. The CDR3 spells CASSISLSSYNEQFF. CDR3 nucleotide sequence: TGTGCCAGTAGTATTTCGTTGAGCTCCTACAATGAGCAGTTCTTC. The genes are TRBV19 and TRBJ2-1; no clear D gene. Trimming left V 3 bases short and J 0 bases short, with 9 bases between. In germline, CDR1 is LNHDA, CDR2 SQIVND (reference sequence). CDR3 length: 15 residues.

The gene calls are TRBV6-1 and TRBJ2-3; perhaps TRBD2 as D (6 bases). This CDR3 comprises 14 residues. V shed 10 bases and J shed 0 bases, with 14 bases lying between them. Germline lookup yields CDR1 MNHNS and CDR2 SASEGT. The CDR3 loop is CATGGRTSTDTQYF. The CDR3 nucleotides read TGTGCCACCGGGGGACGGACTAGCACAGATACGCAGTATTTT.

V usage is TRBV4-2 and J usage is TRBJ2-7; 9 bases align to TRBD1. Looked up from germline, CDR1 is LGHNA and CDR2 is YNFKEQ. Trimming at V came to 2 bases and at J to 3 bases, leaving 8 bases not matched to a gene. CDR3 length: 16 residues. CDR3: CASSQSGTGSSYEQYF. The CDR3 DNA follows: TGTGCCAGCAGCCAATCCGGGACAGGGTCGAGCTACGAGCAGTACTTC.

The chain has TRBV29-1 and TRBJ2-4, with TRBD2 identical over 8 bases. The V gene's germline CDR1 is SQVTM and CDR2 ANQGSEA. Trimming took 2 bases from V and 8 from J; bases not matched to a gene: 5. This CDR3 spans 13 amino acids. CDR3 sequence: CSVETSGWDIQYF. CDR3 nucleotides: TGCAGCGTTGAAACTAGCGGATGGGACATTCAGTACTTC.

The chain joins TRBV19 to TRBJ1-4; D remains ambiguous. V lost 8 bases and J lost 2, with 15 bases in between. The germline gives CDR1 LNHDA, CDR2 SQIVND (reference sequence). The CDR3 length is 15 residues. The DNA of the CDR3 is TGTGCCAGTGGGAGAGGGAGGTCGACTAATGAAAAACTGTTTTTT. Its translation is CASGRGRSTNEKLFF.

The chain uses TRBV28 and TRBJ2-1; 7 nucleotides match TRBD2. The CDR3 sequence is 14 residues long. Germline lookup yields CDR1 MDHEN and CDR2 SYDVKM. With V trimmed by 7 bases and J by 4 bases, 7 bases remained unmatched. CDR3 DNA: TGTGCCAGCATAGCGGGCCACACTTACAATGAGCAGTTCTTC. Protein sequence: CASIAGHTYNEQFF.